These 20 T cell receptor beta chains originate from one sample sequenced in a study of OX40 agonist ivuxolimab in advanced cancers. Generated by immunoSEQ multiplex PCR, the TCRdb table keeps only in-frame clones and is missing some. The sample lists about 22,000 clones; around 80% were seen once. Here the sequenced sample was CD4+ or CD8+ T cells sorted from blood, taken in a trial of the OX40 agonist ivuxolimab. These receptors came from an adult with an advanced solid tumor such as melanoma, head and neck, liver or kidney cancer.

The rearrangement joins TRBV7-9 to TRBJ2-1; 10 nucleotides line up with TRBD2. The CDR3 runs to 15 residues. The junction had 4 bases not matched to a gene; V was cut back by 6 bases and J by 2 bases. Per germline, CDR1 SEHNR and CDR2 FQNEAQ (reference sequence). Written as DNA, the CDR3 is TGTGCCAGCAGGAGGGGACTAGCGCCCTACAATGAGCAGTTCTTC. Translated: CASRRGLAPYNEQFF.

The V gene is TRBV11-2, the J gene TRBJ2-7, with TRBD1 as a possible D gene (6 bases). V lost 0 bases, J lost 1 base, and 10 bases lay in between. The CDR3 loop spans 15 amino acids. Germline-derived CDR1 and CDR2 are SGHAT and FQNNGV. The CDR3: CASSLDRTDSYEQYF. The CDR3 region has the DNA TGTGCCAGCAGCTTAGATAGGACAGATTCCTACGAGCAGTACTTC.

J is TRBJ2-1 and V is TRBV7-6; 8 positions match TRBD2. Germline values: CDR1 SGHVS, CDR2 FNYEAQ. The CDR3 length is 15 residues. Trimming took 4 bases from V and 9 from J; bases not matched to a gene: 11. CDR3 loop: CASSSPSGWGSEQFF. The CDR3 DNA reads as TGTGCCAGCAGCTCCCCTAGCGGGTGGGGCTCTGAGCAGTTCTTC.

This clone turned up a few times. The chain couples TRBV5-1 to TRBJ2-6, with 11 bases identical to TRBD1. This CDR3 comprises 18 residues. J was trimmed by 5 bases and V by 4 bases; bases with no gene match: 11. CDR1 SGHRS and CDR2 YFSETQ come from the germline V gene. This chain's CDR3 is CASSIWTGGVRRANVLTF. Here the CDR3 DNA reads TGCGCCAGCAGCATTTGGACAGGGGGCGTTCGAAGGGCCAACGTCCTGACTTTC. The variable domain in full, completed from reference TRBV5-1 and TRBJ2-6, reads KAGVTQTPRYLIKTRGQQVTLSCSPISGHRSVSWYQQTPGQGLQFLFEYFSETQRNKGNFPGRFSGRQFSNSRSEMNVSTLELGDSALYLCASSIWTGGVRRANVLTFGAGSRLTVL.

V gene TRBV7-8 combines with J gene TRBJ1-2, with 10 positions matching TRBD1. There are 15 residues in the CDR3. With V trimmed by 5 bases and J by 5 bases, 8 bases remained unmatched. Germline lookup yields CDR1 SGHVS and CDR2 FQNEAQ. As DNA, the CDR3 is TGTGCCAGCAGCCCCCAGACAGGGGGCGCATATGGCTACACCTTC. This translates into CASSPQTGGAYGYTF.

The chain recombines TRBV12-5 with TRBJ2-1, with 10 bases fitting TRBD2. CDR1 is LGHNT, CDR2 FRNRAP, per germline. The junction had 7 bases not matched to a gene; V was cut back by 1 base and J by 7 bases. The CDR3 has 16 residues. CDR3 DNA sequence: TGTGCTAGTGGTTTGGGGGGACTAGCGTCTCGTAATGAGCAGTTCTTC. This translates into CASGLGGLASRNEQFF.

The rearrangement uses TRBV6-1 and TRBJ2-3; 7 positions agree with TRBD1. The trim removed 7 bases at V and 3 bases at J, leaving 7 bases unmatched. The CDR3 spans 14 residues. Germline CDR1 reads MNHNS; CDR2 reads SASEGT. The CDR3 bases are TGTGCCAGCATTCCGGGACAGAGAACAGATACGCAGTATTTT. Its translation: CASIPGQRTDTQYF.

The V call is TRBV30, the J call TRBJ1-6; TRBD1 aligns across 8 bases. CDR3 length: 19 amino acids. Unmatched junction bases numbered 10, after V lost 0 bases and J lost 0 bases. The V gene's germline CDR1 is GTSNPN and CDR2 SVGIG (reference sequence). This CDR3 reads CAWSVRSGGLGSYNSPLHF. CDR3 nucleotides: TGTGCCTGGAGTGTACGGTCAGGGGGCTTAGGCTCCTATAATTCACCCCTCCACTTT. The entire variable domain, with the rest obtained from reference TRBV30 and TRBJ1-6, is as follows: SQTIHQWPATLVQPVGSPLSLECTVEGTSNPNLYWYRQAAGRGLQLLFYSVGIGQISSEVPQNLSASRPQDRQFILSSKKLLLSDSGFYLCAWSVRSGGLGSYNSPLHFGNGTRLTVT.

The chain is built from TRBV5-1 and TRBJ2-7; possibly TRBD1 for D (6 bases). V shed 0 bases and J shed 1 base, with 14 bases lying between them. There are 16 residues in the CDR3. Germline V lookup: CDR1 SGHRS, CDR2 YFSETQ. CDR3 in amino acids: CASSLAAKGVSYEQYF. As DNA, the CDR3 is TGCGCCAGCAGCTTGGCCGCGAAGGGGGTTTCCTACGAGCAGTACTTC.

V and J are TRBV6-1 and TRBJ2-6; D might be TRBD2 (6 bases). CDR3 length: 15 amino acids. CDR1 is MNHNS, CDR2 SASEGT, per germline. V lost 7 bases and J 0 bases, leaving 10 bases between the germline ends. CDR3 sequence reads: CASTRDSSGANVLTF. The CDR3 DNA reads TGTGCCAGCACTCGGGACTCCTCTGGGGCCAACGTCCTGACTTTC.

The V call is TRBV5-6, the J call TRBJ2-1, with D tentatively TRBD2 (6 bases). The CDR3 is made up of 15 amino acids. Between the trimmed V and J ends, which lost 0 bases and 2 bases, there was a span of 9 bases. Germline lookup yields CDR1 SGHDT and CDR2 YYEEEE. CDR3 loop: CASSLGGGTYNEQFF. For the CDR3, the DNA is TGTGCCAGCAGCTTGGGGGGAGGAACCTACAATGAGCAGTTCTTC.

This clone was detected only once. This chain uses TRBV27 with TRBJ2-7; 9 bases map to TRBD1. Per the germline V gene, CDR1 is MNHEY and CDR2 is SMNVEV (reference sequence). V shed 8 bases, J shed 1 base, and the junction held 9 bases outside the gene matches. This CDR3 region has 15 residues. CDR3 sequence: CASGRGQGRSYEQYF. In nucleotides, the CDR3 is TGTGCCAGCGGACGGGGACAGGGAAGGTCCTACGAGCAGTACTTC.

The CDR3 sequence: CAGAPGSSNLYEQYF. DNA of the CDR3: TGTGCCGGGGCACCTGGGAGTTCTAATCTTTACGAGCAGTACTTC. The rearrangement joins TRBV6-1 to TRBJ2-7; D might be TRBD1 or TRBD2, each matching 5 bases. The CDR3 consists of 15 residues. The V gene lost 11 bases and the J gene lost 4 bases, with 24 bases spanning the gap. Germline CDR1 MNHNS, CDR2 SASEGT.

This clone was counted only a few times. Here the CDR3 reads CASSGTGFPEAFF. The CDR3 DNA sequence: TGTGCCAGCAGTGGGACAGGGTTCCCTGAAGCTTTCTTT. J is TRBJ1-1 and V is TRBV25-1; 8 nucleotides align to TRBD1. The CDR3 totals 13 residues. Germline-derived CDR1 and CDR2 are MGHDK and SYGVNS. V was pared by 4 bases and J by 6 bases, with 4 bases of the junction left unmatched.

J is TRBJ1-1 and V is TRBV10-2; D gene ambiguous. This CDR3 region has 13 residues. Trimming removed 10 bases from V and 4 bases from J, with 16 bases in between. CDR1 and CDR2 from the germline V gene are WSHSY and SAAADI. CDR3 sequence: CATKTGFGTEAFF. CDR3 in DNA: TGCGCCACTAAGACCGGCTTTGGCACTGAAGCTTTCTTT.

The chain joins TRBV28 to TRBJ2-7; TRBD1 matches at 8 bases. Looked up from germline, CDR1 is MDHEN and CDR2 is SYDVKM. V shed 3 bases and J 9 bases; nucleotides not matched to a gene: 10. The CDR3 consists of 14 residues. CDR3 loop: CASSFTTGVTRQYF. The CDR3 DNA is TGTGCCAGCAGTTTTACGACAGGGGTCACTAGGCAGTACTTC.

The chain links TRBV27 to TRBJ2-7, with D tentatively TRBD2 (6 bases). The length of the CDR3 is 14 residues. CDR1 is MNHEY, CDR2 SMNVEV, per germline (reference sequence). Trimming pared 1 base from V and 4 bases from J, leaving 11 bases between. CDR3 amino acids: CASSLYPTSYEQYF. The CDR3 DNA reads as TGTGCCAGCAGTTTATACCCGACTAGTTACGAGCAGTACTTC.

This chain connects TRBV11-2 to TRBJ1-5; 9 nucleotides agree with TRBD1. This CDR3 has 15 amino acids. Per the germline V gene, CDR1 is SGHAT and CDR2 is FQNNGV. Germline trimming cut 5 bases from V and 1 base from J; bases unmatched to any gene: 3. CDR3 residues: CASSLGQGSNQPQHF. The DNA of the CDR3 is TGTGCCAGCAGCCTCGGACAGGGGAGCAATCAGCCCCAGCATTTT.

This chain connects TRBV2 to TRBJ1-2, with 9 bases lining up with TRBD1. Germline V CDR1 and CDR2: SNHLY, FYNNEI. Trimming removed 11 bases from V and 0 bases from J; junction bases left unmatched: 16. This CDR3 has 17 residues. CDR3 sequence: CAGVPLGQGSPNYGYTF. CDR3 in DNA: TGTGCCGGCGTTCCCCTGGGACAGGGATCTCCTAACTATGGCTACACCTTC.

This clone has only one observation. The chain joins TRBV28 to TRBJ1-2; 7 bases agree with TRBD1. The CDR3 length is 17 residues. J lost 0 bases, V lost 4 bases, and 11 bases had no gene match. The germline CDR1 and CDR2 sequences are MDHEN and SYDVKM. The DNA for the CDR3 is TGTGCCAGCAGTTCTCCGACAGGGATGGGGGCTAACTATGGCTACACCTTC. Translation: CASSSPTGMGANYGYTF.